Each of the 15 T cell receptor beta chains below was sequenced from the same sample in a study of blood T cell repertoires in COVID-19. The protocol was immunoSEQ multiplex PCR, while the TCRdb copy is restricted to in-frame clones and leaves out a portion. The sample carries about 66,000 clones, about nine tenths recorded once. Sequenced input: peripheral blood. The origin of the receptors is a man aged 60-69 years with acute or convalescent COVID-19.

The chain recombines TRBV5-1 with TRBJ1-4; a weak D match, TRBD1 (5 bases). Trimming stripped 1 base from V and 8 bases from J, with 12 bases between. Germline V gives CDR1 SGHRS, CDR2 YFSETQ. The CDR3 runs 14 residues. Written as DNA, the CDR3 is TGCGCCAGCAGCTTGAGGCAGGGCCGCGAAAAACTGTTTTTT. This translates into CASSLRQGREKLFF.

The chain combines TRBV15 with TRBJ2-7; the match to TRBD2 covers 9 bases. The ends lost 0 bases at V and 4 bases at J; junction bases unmatched: 4. The germline CDR1 and CDR2 sequences are LNHNV and YYDKDF (reference sequence). There are 15 residues in the CDR3. CDR3 sequence: CATSRDWRGGYEQYF. CDR3 coding DNA: TGTGCCACCAGCAGAGATTGGCGGGGGGGGTACGAGCAGTACTTC.

J is TRBJ1-1 and V is TRBV19, with 7 positions matching TRBD1. The CDR3 spans 15 residues. The V segment lost 7 bases and the J segment 1 base; nucleotides outside the gene matches: 9. The germline gives CDR1 LNHDA, CDR2 SQIVND (reference sequence). The CDR3 reads CASTREGQTNTEAFF. CDR3 in DNA: TGTGCCAGTACCCGTGAGGGACAGACGAACACTGAAGCTTTCTTT.

The V call is TRBV6-5, the J call TRBJ2-1; 9 nucleotides agree with TRBD2. This CDR3 spans 14 amino acids. Germline lookup yields CDR1 MNHEY and CDR2 SVGAGI. The ends lost 5 bases at V and 9 bases at J; junction bases unmatched: 8. CDR3 sequence: CASSTGTSSREQFF. CDR3 bases: TGTGCCAGCAGTACCGGGACTAGCTCACGTGAGCAGTTCTTC.

CDR3 residues: CASSPAGVNTGELFF. The CDR3 DNA reads as TGTGCCAGCAGCCCGGCAGGGGTGAACACCGGGGAGCTGTTTTTT. V and J are TRBV5-6 and TRBJ2-2; D might be TRBD1 (6 bases). V was shortened by 4 bases and J by 1 base, with 11 bases between the two germline ends. The germline V gene encodes CDR1 SGHDT and CDR2 YYEEEE. The CDR3 is 15 residues long.

This rearrangement joins TRBV3-1 (or the pseudogene TRBV3-2) to TRBJ1-1, with D possibly being TRBD1 (5 bases). The CDR3 extends over 12 amino acids. The germline V gene encodes CDR1 LGHDT and CDR2 YNNKEL (reference sequence). The V end lost 3 bases, the J end lost 5 bases, and 7 bases lay between the germline ends. CDR3 amino acids: CASSQGGTEAFF. DNA of the CDR3: TGTGCCAGCAGCCAGGGGGGAACTGAAGCTTTCTTT.

This clone appeared a few times. The chain joins TRBV29-1 to TRBJ2-7, with 12 nucleotides matching TRBD2. Germline V lookup: CDR1 SQVTM, CDR2 ANQGSEA. V was pared by 4 bases and J by 7 bases, with 11 bases of the junction left unmatched. The CDR3 contains 15 residues. CDR3 nucleotides: TGCAGCGTTGTAGGCACACGGACTAGCGGGGAGGAGCAGTACTTC. It yields the protein CSVVGTRTSGEEQYF.

The chain employs TRBV7-9 and TRBJ2-5, with 9 bases fitting TRBD1. This CDR3 is 14 amino acids long. V dropped 4 bases and J dropped 4; count of bases not matched to a gene: 4. The germline gives CDR1 SEHNR, CDR2 FQNEAQ (reference sequence). CDR3 in DNA: TGTGCCAGCAGCTGGCAACAGGGGGCAGAGACCCAGTACTTC. The encoded protein is CASSWQQGAETQYF.

The chain uses TRBV19 and TRBJ1-6; 7 bases fit TRBD1. Per germline, CDR1 LNHDA and CDR2 SQIVND (reference sequence). After removal of 3 bases from V and 7 bases from J, the junction contained 3 bases not matched to a gene. The length of the CDR3 is 14 residues. The CDR3 here is CASSMGQTNSPLHF. The CDR3 nucleotides are TGTGCCAGTAGTATGGGACAGACAAATTCACCCCTCCACTTT.

In its sample, this clone was seen a few times. Other DNA variants within this sample encode the same CDR3. The CDR3 sequence: CASSAGTGGLYGYTF. In DNA form, the CDR3 reads TGTGCCAGCAGCGCGGGGACAGGGGGCCTTTATGGCTACACCTTC. The J gene is TRBJ1-2, the V gene TRBV9; the match to TRBD1 covers 12 bases. The CDR3 sequence is 15 residues long. V was pared by 3 bases and J by 5 bases, with 5 bases of the junction left unmatched. Germline values: CDR1 SGDLS, CDR2 YYNGEE.

The chain couples TRBV5-4 to TRBJ1-2; D is perhaps TRBD1 (6 bases). CDR1 is SGHNT and CDR2 is YYREEE in the germline V gene (reference sequence). Deletions cut 0 bases from V and 8 bases from J, with 11 bases between. This CDR3 has 13 residues. The CDR3 here is CASSLVQGTGYTF. CDR3 bases: TGTGCCAGCAGCTTGGTACAGGGTACAGGCTACACCTTC.

The chain uses TRBV5-1 and TRBJ1-1; 11 bases fit TRBD1. Germline loops: CDR1 SGHRS, CDR2 YFSETQ. The V gene end was trimmed by 4 bases and the J gene end by 4 bases; junction bases not matched to a gene: 6. The CDR3 has 15 amino acids. CDR3 protein: CASSPTGQGGTEAFF. DNA of the CDR3: TGCGCCAGCAGCCCAACGGGACAGGGGGGCACTGAAGCTTTCTTT.

V and J are TRBV4-1 and TRBJ2-7; 7 nucleotides match TRBD2. This CDR3 is 16 amino acids long. After removal of 4 bases from V and 1 base from J, the junction contained 10 bases not matched to a gene. Germline values: CDR1 MGHRA, CDR2 YSYEKL. CDR3 region: CASSPAGVAGSYEQYF. The DNA for the CDR3 is TGCGCCAGCAGCCCCGCGGGGGTGGCGGGGTCCTACGAGCAGTACTTC.

The chain couples TRBV30 to TRBJ1-5; TRBD1 matches at 8 bases. After removal of 2 bases from V and 5 bases from J, the junction contained 2 bases not matched to a gene. Germline V lookup: CDR1 GTSNPN, CDR2 SVGIG (reference sequence). CDR3 size: 13 residues. This chain's CDR3 is CAWSPTGDQPQHF. The CDR3 DNA sequence: TGTGCCTGGAGTCCGACAGGGGATCAGCCCCAGCATTTT.

The CDR3 reads CAWSPGQEGNTIYF. The CDR3 coding sequence is TGTGCCTGGAGCCCGGGACAAGAAGGAAACACCATATATTTT. V is TRBV30 and J is TRBJ1-3, with D perhaps matching TRBD1 (6 bases). CDR3 length: 14 amino acids. Deletions cut 3 bases from V and 4 bases from J, with 13 bases between. Germline V gene data show CDR1 as GTSNPN and CDR2 as SVGIG (reference sequence).